The 20 T cell receptor beta chains in this list originate from one sample, sequenced in a study of T cells expressing NK-cell markers. With the 5' RACE reads reprocessed, TCRdb shows one record per CDR3 protein and no DNA. The specimen's table records about 190,000 distinct CDR3 sequences. Sequencing was carried out using blood T cells: a sorted CD56 or NKG2C T cell subset, CD4+ or CD8+ T cells, or bulk PBMC T cells (not recorded which). These TCRs come from a man aged 18-70 years in good health.

V gene TRBV6-2 or TRBV6-3 combines with J gene TRBJ2-1; TCRdb proposes TRBD2, but this gene call is untestable without DNA. The CDR3 runs to 15 residues. Germline CDR1 reads MNHEY; CDR2 reads SVGEGT. The CDR3 here is CASSLTGGSSNEQFF.

The J gene is TRBJ1-1, the V gene TRBV29-1. There are 15 residues in the CDR3. Germline-derived CDR1 and CDR2 are SQVTM and ANQGSEA. The CDR3 protein is CSVAELVGPNTEAFF. Using reference TRBV29-1 and TRBJ1-1 for the parts outside the CDR3, the full variable domain is SAVISQKPSRDICQRGTSLTIQCQVDSQVTMMFWYRQQPGQSLTLIATANQGSEATYESGFVIDKFPISRPNLTFSTLTVSNMSPEDSSIYLCSVAELVGPNTEAFFGQGTRLTVV.

This chain uses TRBV14 with TRBJ1-2. The CDR3 loop spans 15 amino acids. The germline gives CDR1 SGHDN, CDR2 FVKESK. CDR3: CASSQDLGRESAYTF.

The V call is TRBV7-8, the J call TRBJ2-1; lacking DNA, the TRBD2 call made by TCRdb goes unchecked. The CDR3 runs to 16 residues. The germline gives CDR1 SGHVS, CDR2 FQNEAQ. The CDR3 here is CASSLVGLGRDNEQFF.

J is TRBJ1-1 and V is TRBV12-5; TCRdb outputs TRBD1, but without DNA this stays unchecked. The CDR3 is made up of 16 amino acids. The germline V gene has CDR1 LGHNT and CDR2 FRNRAP. CDR3: CASGPGTLGMNTEAFF.

V is TRBV6-6 and J is TRBJ2-1; as DNA is missing, the TRBD2 call by TCRdb cannot be tested. Germline V gene sequence: CDR1 MNHNY, CDR2 SVGAGI (reference sequence). The CDR3 runs 13 residues. Here the CDR3 reads CASASGDYNEQFF.

The rearrangement links TRBV13 to TRBJ2-1. Germline loops: CDR1 PRHDT, CDR2 FYEKMQ (reference sequence). This CDR3 comprises 11 residues. CDR3 amino acids: CASSKVLEQFF. The whole variable domain, filled in from reference TRBV13 and TRBJ2-1, reads AAGVIQSPRHLIKEKRETATLKCYPIPRHDTVYWYQQGPGQDPQFLISFYEKMQSDKGSIPDRFSAQQFSDYHSELNMSSLELGDSALYFCASSKVLEQFFGPGTRLTVL.

The rearrangement links TRBV10-3 to TRBJ2-4; without DNA, the TCRdb call of TRBD1 cannot be checked. Per the germline V gene, CDR1 is ENHRY and CDR2 is SYGVKD. The CDR3 totals 16 residues. CDR3: CAISEQDRAAKNIQYF.

The chain employs TRBV5-1 and TRBJ2-7. The CDR3 is made up of 12 amino acids. In germline, CDR1 is SGHRS, CDR2 YFSETQ. CDR3 sequence: CASSFGQLEQYF.

This sequence joins TRBV28 and TRBJ1-2; the TCRdb call, TRBD1, lacks DNA for checking. The CDR3 has 16 residues. From germline, CDR1 is MDHEN and CDR2 SYDVKM. The CDR3 here is CASSLDRGRPNYGYTF.

The chain links TRBV10-3 to TRBJ2-7. Per the germline V gene, CDR1 is ENHRY and CDR2 is SYGVKD. The CDR3 contains 15 residues. CDR3 protein: CAISEAAMAEYEQYF.

CDR3: CASSQDPWDRTNEKLFF. The chain joins TRBV14 to TRBJ1-4; TCRdb designates TRBD1, a call that cannot be tested without DNA. Germline CDR1 and CDR2: SGHDN and FVKESK. The CDR3 has 17 amino acids.

V usage is TRBV20-1 and J usage is TRBJ2-5. This CDR3 has 13 residues. The V gene's germline CDR1 is DFQATT and CDR2 SNEGSKA (reference sequence). This chain's CDR3 is CSARVLGLETQYF.

This chain connects TRBV20-1 to TRBJ1-2. Germline V lookup: CDR1 DFQATT, CDR2 SNEGSKA (reference sequence). The CDR3 extends over 13 amino acids. The CDR3 loop reads CSARDETGYGYTF.

This chain links TRBV12-3 or TRBV12-4 with TRBJ1-2. The CDR3 sequence is 14 residues long. CDR3 in amino acids: CASSLGAANYGYTF.

The CDR3 reads CASGLDRGLYEQYF. The chain links TRBV12-5 to TRBJ2-7; no DNA is available, so the TRBD1 call from TCRdb remains unchecked. The CDR3 spans 14 residues. The germline V gene has CDR1 LGHNT and CDR2 FRNRAP.

V is TRBV27 and J is TRBJ2-7; the TCRdb D gene call, TRBD1, has no DNA to confirm it. Germline V gene lookup returns CDR1 MNHEY and CDR2 SMNVEV (reference sequence). This CDR3 has 15 amino acids. CDR3 amino acids: CASSPRLGELDEQYF.

This chain joins TRBV12-3 or TRBV12-4 and TRBJ2-1; the TCRdb call, TRBD2, lacks DNA for checking. The CDR3 is made up of 15 amino acids. CDR3 amino acids: CASSLYGSVYNEQFF.

This chain connects TRBV7-6 to TRBJ2-3; the D gene TCRdb calls, TRBD2, cannot be checked with no DNA. The germline gives CDR1 SGHVS, CDR2 FNYEAQ. The CDR3 consists of 16 residues. This CDR3 reads CASSLVPSGATDTQYF.

The chain joins TRBV28 to TRBJ2-5; absent DNA, TCRdb's TRBD1 call cannot be checked. This CDR3 region has 14 residues. Germline CDR1 is MDHEN and CDR2 is SYDVKM. The CDR3: CASSLASREGTQYF.